Listed below are T cell receptor beta chains from one sample, sequenced in a study of T cells after yellow fever vaccination. Via MiXCR, TCRdb re-called the 5' RACE reads, giving one row per CDR3 protein. The sample includes some 160,000 distinct CDR3 sequences, around 9.7% seen only once; the top ten take roughly a third. The input for sequencing was CD8+ T cells sorted from PBMCs, taken 45 days after the yellow fever booster vaccination. All receptors come from a man between 18 and 29 years old who received the YFV17D yellow fever vaccine. Each CDR3 is given with its conserved first and last residue. The order of the fields is D gene, V gene, clone size, J gene, CDR3 protein, CDR3 DNA. D genes are given only for firm matches. The size field is filled for only some rows; it gives once, few, many or a size class.

D: NA; V: TRBV20-1; size: many; J: TRBJ1-3; CDR3: CSARWGDGNTIYF; DNA: TGCAGTGCTAGATGGGGGGATGGAAACACCATATATTTT
D: NA; V: TRBV7-2; size: many; J: TRBJ2-1; CDR3: CASSLVQGYNEQFF; DNA: TGTGCCAGCAGCTTAGTCCAGGGCTACAATGAGCAGTTCTTC
D: TRBD2; V: TRBV7-6; size: NA; J: TRBJ2-3; CDR3: CASSPTSLTDTQYF; DNA: TGTGCCAGCAGCCCGACTAGCCTCACAGATACGCAGTATTTT
D: NA; V: TRBV25-1; size: many; J: TRBJ2-1; CDR3: CASSEWGTIKYNEQFF; DNA: TGTGCCAGCAGTGAATGGGGGACGATCAAATACAATGAGCAGTTCTTC
D: TRBD2; V: TRBV4-3; size: NA; J: TRBJ2-5; CDR3: CASSRLGTSGAIQETQYF; DNA: TGCGCCAGCAGCCGACTAGGGACTAGCGGGGCAATCCAAGAGACCCAGTACTTC
D: NA; V: TRBV6-2/TRBV6-3; size: NA; J: TRBJ2-7; CDR3: CASTPGGRPEQYF; DNA: TGTGCCAGCACCCCGGGTGGGAGGCCCGAGCAGTACTTC
D: NA; V: TRBV4-1; size: NA; J: TRBJ1-2; CDR3: CASSQDKGNGLADYGYTF; DNA: TGCGCCAGCAGCCAAGATAAGGGAAACGGGTTAGCTGACTATGGCTACACCTTC
D: NA; V: TRBV15; size: NA; J: TRBJ2-7; CDR3: CATAVGRAYEQYF; DNA: TGTGCCACTGCGGTGGGCCGGGCCTACGAGCAGTACTTC
D: NA; V: TRBV20-1; size: once; J: TRBJ2-3; CDR3: CSARSPHTPLRDPQYF; DNA: TGCAGTGCTAGATCCCCGCACACCCCCCTCCGGGACCCGCAGTATTTT
D: NA; V: TRBV6-5; size: many; J: TRBJ1-5; CDR3: CASSYSFPPTSNQPQHF; DNA: TGTGCCAGCAGTTACTCGTTTCCTCCCACAAGCAATCAGCCCCAGCATTTT
D: TRBD1; V: TRBV6-2/TRBV6-3; size: NA; J: TRBJ1-1; CDR3: CASSQDDRDPEQNTEAFF; DNA: TGTGCCAGCAGTCAGGACGACAGGGACCCTGAACAGAACACTGAAGCTTTCTTT
D: NA; V: TRBV27; size: NA; J: TRBJ2-5; CDR3: CANSPTGNAAETQYF; DNA: TGTGCCAACTCCCCTACCGGGAACGCCGCGGAGACCCAGTACTTC
D: NA; V: TRBV7-9; size: once; J: TRBJ1-3; CDR3: CASRLSFGNSIYF; DNA: TGTGCCAGCAGGTTATCATTTGGAAACAGCATATATTTT
D: TRBD1; V: TRBV7-9; size: NA; J: TRBJ2-5; CDR3: CASLGTGVGETQYF; DNA: TGTGCCAGCCTTGGCACAGGGGTTGGTGAGACCCAGTACTTC
D: TRBD1; V: TRBV7-7; size: NA; J: TRBJ2-5; CDR3: CASSLTSAGGQETQYF; DNA: TGTGCTAGCAGCTTAACGTCGGCAGGGGGCCAAGAGACCCAGTACTTC
D: NA; V: TRBV20-1; size: few; J: TRBJ2-1; CDR3: CSARLPFSAEQFF; DNA: TGCAGTGCTCGCCTACCTTTTTCTGCTGAGCAGTTCTTC
D: NA; V: TRBV4-1; size: many; J: TRBJ1-1; CDR3: CASSRQTFPTNTEAFF; DNA: TGCGCCAGCAGCAGACAGACCTTTCCTACGAACACTGAAGCTTTCTTT
D: NA; V: TRBV30; size: NA; J: TRBJ2-1; CDR3: CAWGGRNEQLF; DNA: TGTGCCTGGGGGGGGCGAAATGAGCAGTTATTC
D: NA; V: TRBV25-1; size: few; J: TRBJ2-5; CDR3: CASSELLAETQYF; DNA: TGTGCCAGCAGTGAATTACTGGCAGAGACCCAGTACTTC
D: NA; V: TRBV12-3/TRBV12-4; size: NA; J: TRBJ2-7; CDR3: CASSTGGNSYEQYF; DNA: TGTGCCAGCAGTACGGGGGGCAACTCCTACGAGCAGTACTTC
D: TRBD1; V: TRBV5-1; size: few; J: TRBJ2-7; CDR3: CASSLGDRGMGPYEQYF; DNA: TGCGCCAGCAGCCTCGGGGACAGGGGAATGGGGCCCTACGAGCAGTACTTC
D: NA; V: TRBV21-1; size: NA; J: TRBJ2-1; CDR3: CASSKEARTYNEQFF; DNA: TGTGCCAGCAGCAAAGAAGCCAGGACCTACAATGAGCAGTTCTTC
D: TRBD1; V: TRBV9; size: many; J: TRBJ1-3; CDR3: CASSPQGGGNTIYF; DNA: TGTGCCAGCAGCCCCCAGGGGGGGGGAAACACCATATATTTT
D: NA; V: TRBV6-2/TRBV6-3; size: NA; J: TRBJ1-5; CDR3: CASSPLSSNQPQHF; DNA: TGTGCCAGCAGTCCTCTCTCGTCCAATCAGCCCCAGCATTTT
D: NA; V: TRBV6-6; size: NA; J: TRBJ2-1; CDR3: CASSYSIGEQFF; DNA: TGTGCCAGCAGTTACTCGATTGGTGAGCAGTTCTTC
D: NA; V: TRBV14; size: once; J: TRBJ2-3; CDR3: CASSQDLSVWGSTDTQYF; DNA: TGTGCCAGCAGCCAAGATCTATCCGTATGGGGTAGCACAGATACGCAGTATTTT
D: NA; V: TRBV27; size: few; J: TRBJ2-3; CDR3: CASSLGVREGDTQYF; DNA: TGTGCCAGCAGTTTAGGAGTCAGGGAAGGGGATACGCAGTATTTT
D: TRBD2; V: TRBV29-1; size: NA; J: TRBJ2-7; CDR3: CSAVAGNGYEQYF; DNA: TGCAGCGCCGTAGCGGGGAATGGCTACGAGCAGTACTTC
D: TRBD1; V: TRBV7-2; size: NA; J: TRBJ1-1; CDR3: CASSSRGTGALHTEAFF; DNA: TGTGCCAGCAGCTCACGTGGGACAGGGGCCCTGCACACTGAAGCTTTCTTT
D: NA; V: TRBV19; size: few; J: TRBJ2-2; CDR3: CASKYRGAGGELFF; DNA: TGTGCCAGTAAATATAGGGGCGCGGGCGGGGAGCTGTTTTTT
D: TRBD2; V: TRBV20-1; size: NA; J: TRBJ2-3; CDR3: CSAWTSGGNTDTQYF; DNA: TGCAGTGCTTGGACTAGCGGGGGAAACACAGATACGCAGTATTTT
D: NA; V: TRBV5-4; size: NA; J: TRBJ1-2; CDR3: CASRASGGYGYTF; DNA: TGTGCCAGCAGAGCATCCGGGGGCTATGGCTACACCTTC
D: TRBD1; V: TRBV2; size: NA; J: TRBJ1-5; CDR3: CASSEDRGGDQPQHF; DNA: TGTGCCAGCAGTGAAGACAGGGGAGGGGATCAGCCCCAGCATTTT
D: NA; V: TRBV12-3/TRBV12-4; size: NA; J: TRBJ1-1; CDR3: CASSPNTDEAFF; DNA: TGTGCCAGCAGCCCCAACACAGATGAAGCTTTCTTT
D: NA; V: TRBV7-9; size: NA; J: TRBJ1-1; CDR3: CASSLVQGGGTEAFF; DNA: TGTGCCAGCAGCTTAGTGCAGGGCGGGGGCACTGAAGCTTTCTTT
D: TRBD1; V: TRBV4-2; size: NA; J: TRBJ2-7; CDR3: CASSQLPGQAHEQYF; DNA: TGTGCCAGCAGCCAATTGCCGGGACAGGCCCACGAGCAGTACTTC
D: TRBD2; V: TRBV15; size: NA; J: TRBJ2-3; CDR3: CATSRENTGGPDTQYF; DNA: TGTGCCACCAGCAGAGAGAACACGGGGGGGCCAGATACGCAGTATTTT
D: NA; V: TRBV29-1; size: NA; J: TRBJ2-1; CDR3: CSVWTGGDNEQFF; DNA: TGCAGCGTTTGGACGGGTGGGGACAATGAGCAGTTCTTC
D: TRBD2; V: TRBV29-1; size: many; J: TRBJ2-3; CDR3: CSAEGSGGFRTDTQYF; DNA: TGCAGCGCCGAGGGTAGCGGGGGATTCCGCACAGATACGCAGTATTTT
D: NA; V: TRBV12-3/TRBV12-4; size: few; J: TRBJ1-4; CDR3: CASTLAGVRSTNEKLFF; DNA: TGTGCCAGCACCCTCGCAGGGGTACGGTCAACTAATGAAAAACTGTTTTTT
D: TRBD2; V: TRBV6-1; size: few; J: TRBJ2-1; CDR3: CASNLLRGGHDEQFF; DNA: TGTGCCAGCAACCTCTTGCGGGGGGGCCATGATGAGCAGTTCTTC
D: NA; V: TRBV20-1; size: NA; J: TRBJ1-5; CDR3: CSALKGPHQPQHF; DNA: TGCAGTGCGCTAAAGGGTCCCCATCAGCCCCAGCATTTT
D: NA; V: TRBV7-9; size: once; J: TRBJ2-7; CDR3: CASSPRLHSYEQYF; DNA: TGTGCCAGCAGCCCAAGACTCCACTCCTACGAGCAGTACTTC